This TCR beta chain was identified in a study of human T cells and chemical hapten exposure. In the source study's methods: Samples ranged from about 20,000 to 700,000 TCRs, with a median of about 96,000. TCRdb fed the 5' RACE reads into MiXCR, producing one record per CDR3 protein. These V and J calls rely on TCRdb rather than the paper's analysis. The profile shows about 140,000 distinct CDR3 sequences, around 4.4% of them singletons. Study-wide findings and caveats: There was no change with DPC sensitization in TCRs above 1 in 1000 frequency.

Total RNA was isolated from unfractionated whole blood. This clonotype appeared many times. What it binds is unknown. This clonotype was sampled from a female donor in good health.

Written as DNA, the CDR3 is TGTGCCAGCAGCCTCGTGGACAGGGGTACAGATACGCAGTATTTT. Translated: CASSLVDRGTDTQYF. The chain uses TRBV5-6 and TRBJ2-3; 9 bases agree with TRBD1. The germline V gene encodes CDR1 SGHDT and CDR2 YYEEEE. V gave up 4 bases and J gave up 3 bases; unmatched junction bases: 6. The CDR3 has 15 residues.